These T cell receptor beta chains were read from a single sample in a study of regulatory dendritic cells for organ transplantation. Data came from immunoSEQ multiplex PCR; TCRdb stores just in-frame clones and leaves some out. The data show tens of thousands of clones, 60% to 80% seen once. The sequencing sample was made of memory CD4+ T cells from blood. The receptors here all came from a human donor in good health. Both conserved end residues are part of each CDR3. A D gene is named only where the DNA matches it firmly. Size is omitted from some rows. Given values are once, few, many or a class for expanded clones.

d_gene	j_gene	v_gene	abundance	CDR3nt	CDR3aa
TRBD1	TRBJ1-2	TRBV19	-	TGTGCCAGTAGCCCTTCCGACAGGGAGGGCTACACCTTC	CASSPSDREGYTF
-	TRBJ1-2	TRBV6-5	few	TGTGCCAGCAGTTACGGAGGGGGGAACTATGGCTACACCTTC	CASSYGGGNYGYTF
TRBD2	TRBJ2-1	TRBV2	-	TGTGCCAGCAGTCGCCGGACTAGCGGGGGGGCCTACAATGAGCAGTTCTTC	CASSRRTSGGAYNEQFF
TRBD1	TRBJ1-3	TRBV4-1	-	TGCGCCAGCAGCCAAAACCCAACAGGGGGCAGTGGAAACACCATATATTTT	CASSQNPTGGSGNTIYF
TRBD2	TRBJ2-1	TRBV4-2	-	TGTGCCAGCAGCCAAGATGCGTCCCAGGGGACTAGCGGGGGATTCTACAATGAGCAGTTCTTC	CASSQDASQGTSGGFYNEQFF
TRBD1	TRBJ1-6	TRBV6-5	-	TGTGCCAGCAGTCAACAGGGGCCGCGGAATTCACCCCTCCACTTT	CASSQQGPRNSPLHF
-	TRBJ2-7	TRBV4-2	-	TGTGCCAGCACGGGGGGCGGGCCCTACGAGCAGTACTTC	CASTGGGPYEQYF
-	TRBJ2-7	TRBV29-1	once	TGCAGCGTTGGAACCGCTTACGAGCAGTACTTC	CSVGTAYEQYF
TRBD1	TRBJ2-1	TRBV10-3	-	TGTGCCATCAGCAGGGACAGTAACAATGAGCAGTTCTTC	CAISRDSNNEQFF
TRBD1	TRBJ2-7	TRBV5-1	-	TGCGCCAGCAGCTTGAGGACAGGGGTGAAAGAGCAGTACTTC	CASSLRTGVKEQYF
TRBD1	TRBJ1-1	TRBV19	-	TGTGCCAGTCTAGGGACAGGGGTTCACACTGAAGCTTTCTTT	CASLGTGVHTEAFF
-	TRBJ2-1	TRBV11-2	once	TGTGCCAGCAGCTTACAACGGACAGACAATGAGCAGTTCTTC	CASSLQRTDNEQFF
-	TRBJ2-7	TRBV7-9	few	TGTGCCAGCAGCCCAGGGAGTGGGCGTTACGAGCAGTACTTC	CASSPGSGRYEQYF
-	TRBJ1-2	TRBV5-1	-	TGCGCCAGCAGCTTGGACCCCGCTTCGATCGTGGATAATGGCTACACCTTC	CASSLDPASIVDNGYTF
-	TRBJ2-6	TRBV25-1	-	TGTGCCAGCACTACCTCGGTTGGGGCCAACGTCCTGACTTTC	CASTTSVGANVLTF
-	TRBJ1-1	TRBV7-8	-	TGTGCCAGCAGCTTTAATGAGGGCTCCTATGGAGCTTTCTTT	CASSFNEGSYGAFF
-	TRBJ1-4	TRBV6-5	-	TGTGCCAGCAGTTACTCGAGTCCAGCAACTAATGAAAAACTGTTTTTT	CASSYSSPATNEKLFF
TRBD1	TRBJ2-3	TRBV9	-	TGTGCCAGCAGCTATAGTGGACAGGGCCTACCCAAGGGCACAGATACGCAGTATTTT	CASSYSGQGLPKGTDTQYF
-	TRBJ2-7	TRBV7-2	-	TGTGCCAGCAGCTTAGAAACGCAGGCTATCTCCTACGAGCAGTACTTC	CASSLETQAISYEQYF
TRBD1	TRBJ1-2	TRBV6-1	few	TGTGCCAGCAGCGGACAGGGCTATGGCTACACCTTC	CASSGQGYGYTF
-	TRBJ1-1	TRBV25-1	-	TGTGCCAGCAGTGAATCGGGGTGGAGGACTGAAGCTTTCTTT	CASSESGWRTEAFF
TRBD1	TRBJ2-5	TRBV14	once	TGTGCCAGCAGCCACAGGGGGCGGGAGACCCAGTACTTC	CASSHRGRETQYF
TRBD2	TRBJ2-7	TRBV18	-	TGTGCCAGCTCGACCGGGGGGTCCGAGCAGTACTTC	CASSTGGSEQYF
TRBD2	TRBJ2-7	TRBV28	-	TGTGCCAGCAGCCGAAGCGGGAGCTCCTACGAGCAGTACTTC	CASSRSGSSYEQYF
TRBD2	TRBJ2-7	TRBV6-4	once	TGTGCCAGCAGTGACGAGGCTTCCGGACTAGAGCCCTACGAGCAGTACTTC	CASSDEASGLEPYEQYF
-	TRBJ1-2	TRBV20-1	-	TGCAGTGCTGGGGGAGACTATGGCTACACCTTC	CSAGGDYGYTF
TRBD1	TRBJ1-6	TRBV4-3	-	TGCGCCAGCAGCCAGTCCGGGACAGGGAATTCACCCCTCCACTTT	CASSQSGTGNSPLHF
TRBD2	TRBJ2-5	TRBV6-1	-	TGTGCCAGCACCGGGGGGGGAGGGAAAGAGACCCAGTACTTC	CASTGGGGKETQYF
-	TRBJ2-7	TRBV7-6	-	TGTGCCAGCAGCTTAGCTGGGGGGAACTACGAGCAGTACTTC	CASSLAGGNYEQYF
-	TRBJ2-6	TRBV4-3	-	TGCGCCAGCAGCCAAGATCGGCGGAGCTCTGGGGCCAACGTCCTGACTTTC	CASSQDRRSSGANVLTF
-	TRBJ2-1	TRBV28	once	TGTGCCAGCAGTTCCCCTCGGAGGGCCTACAATGAGCAGTTCTTC	CASSSPRRAYNEQFF
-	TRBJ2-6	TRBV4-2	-	TGTGCCAGCAGCCAAGACGAAAGCTCTGGGGCCAACGTCCTGACTTTC	CASSQDESSGANVLTF
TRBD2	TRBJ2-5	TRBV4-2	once	TGTGCCAGCAGCCAAGTGTTAGCGGGGGGCCTCCGGGAGACCCAGTACTTC	CASSQVLAGGLRETQYF
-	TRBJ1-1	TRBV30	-	TGTGCCTGGAAAAGAGGTGGGACCGAAGCTTTCTTT	CAWKRGGTEAFF
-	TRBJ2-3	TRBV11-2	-	TGTGCCAGCAGCTTTACCCCCCTGGGTAGCGGTGGAGATACGCAGTATTTT	CASSFTPLGSGGDTQYF
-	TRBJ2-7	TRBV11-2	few	TGTGCCAGCAGCTGGACACGGGCCACCTACGAGCAGTACTTC	CASSWTRATYEQYF
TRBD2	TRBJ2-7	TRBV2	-	TGTGCCAGCAACCCCAGCACTAGCGGGTACTACGAGCAGTACTTC	CASNPSTSGYYEQYF
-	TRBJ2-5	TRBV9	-	TGTGCCAGCAGCCCACCTAGGGACCAAGAGACCCAGTACTTC	CASSPPRDQETQYF
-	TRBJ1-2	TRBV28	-	TGTGCCAGCACGGGGGTGGGGTATGGCTACACCTTC	CASTGVGYGYTF
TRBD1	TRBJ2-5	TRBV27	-	TGTGCCAGCAGAAAGACAGGGGAGACCCAGTACTTC	CASRKTGETQYF